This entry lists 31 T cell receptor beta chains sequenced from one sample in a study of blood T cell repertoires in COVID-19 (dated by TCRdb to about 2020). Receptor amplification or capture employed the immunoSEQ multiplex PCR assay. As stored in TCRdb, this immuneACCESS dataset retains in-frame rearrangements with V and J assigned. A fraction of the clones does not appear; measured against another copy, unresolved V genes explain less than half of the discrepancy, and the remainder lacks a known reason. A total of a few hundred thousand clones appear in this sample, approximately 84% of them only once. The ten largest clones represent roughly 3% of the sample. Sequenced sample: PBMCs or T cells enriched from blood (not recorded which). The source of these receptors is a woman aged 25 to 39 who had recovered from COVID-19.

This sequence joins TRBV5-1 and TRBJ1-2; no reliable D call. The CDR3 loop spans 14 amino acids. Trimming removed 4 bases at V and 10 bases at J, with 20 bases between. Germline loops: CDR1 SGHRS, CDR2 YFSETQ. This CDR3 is CASSQAGDQNAYTF. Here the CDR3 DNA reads TGCGCCAGCAGCCAGGCCGGGGATCAGAATGCCTACACCTTC.

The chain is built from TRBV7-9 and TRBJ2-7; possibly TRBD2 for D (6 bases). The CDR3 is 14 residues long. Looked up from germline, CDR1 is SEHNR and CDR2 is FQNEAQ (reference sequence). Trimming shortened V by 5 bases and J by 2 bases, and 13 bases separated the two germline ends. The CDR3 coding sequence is TGTGCCAGCAGCGCCCCGGGAGACCCCTACGAGCAGTACTTC. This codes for CASSAPGDPYEQYF. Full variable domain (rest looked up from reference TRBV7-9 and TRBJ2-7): DTGVSQNPRHKITKRGQNVTFRCDPISEHNRLYWYRQTLGQGPEFLTYFQNEAQLEKSRLLSDRFSAERPKGSFSTLEIQRTEQGDSAMYLCASSAPGDPYEQYFGPGTRLTVT.

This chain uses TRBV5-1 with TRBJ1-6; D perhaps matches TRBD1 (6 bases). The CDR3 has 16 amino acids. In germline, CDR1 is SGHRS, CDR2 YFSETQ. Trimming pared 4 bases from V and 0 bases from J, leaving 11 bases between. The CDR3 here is CASSRTESSYNSPLHF. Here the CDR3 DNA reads TGCGCCAGCAGCCGGACAGAAAGCTCCTATAATTCACCCCTCCACTTT.

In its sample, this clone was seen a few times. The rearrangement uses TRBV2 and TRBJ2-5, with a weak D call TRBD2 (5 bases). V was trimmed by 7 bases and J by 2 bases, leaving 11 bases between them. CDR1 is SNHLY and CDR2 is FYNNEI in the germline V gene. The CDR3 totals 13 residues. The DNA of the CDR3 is TGTGCCAGCATCCGGGGTACACAAGAGACCCAGTACTTC. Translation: CASIRGTQETQYF.

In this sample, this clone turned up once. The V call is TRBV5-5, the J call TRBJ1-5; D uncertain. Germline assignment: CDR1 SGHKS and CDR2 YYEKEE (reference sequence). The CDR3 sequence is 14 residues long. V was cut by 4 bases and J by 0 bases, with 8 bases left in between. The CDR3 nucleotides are TGTGCCAGCAGCGTTTCTAATAGCAATCAGCCCCAGCATTTT. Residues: CASSVSNSNQPQHF.

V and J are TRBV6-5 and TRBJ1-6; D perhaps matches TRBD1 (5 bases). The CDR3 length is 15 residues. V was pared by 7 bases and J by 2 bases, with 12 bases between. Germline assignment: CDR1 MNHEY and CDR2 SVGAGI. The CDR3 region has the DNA TGTGCCAGCACTGCCTGGGGGGCCTATAATTCACCCCTCCACTTT. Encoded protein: CASTAWGAYNSPLHF.

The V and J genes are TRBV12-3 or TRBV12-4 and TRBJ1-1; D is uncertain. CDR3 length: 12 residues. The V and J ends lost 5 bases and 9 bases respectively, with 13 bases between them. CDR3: CASSLTTQKAFF. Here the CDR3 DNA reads TGTGCCAGCAGTCTAACCACACAGAAAGCTTTCTTT.

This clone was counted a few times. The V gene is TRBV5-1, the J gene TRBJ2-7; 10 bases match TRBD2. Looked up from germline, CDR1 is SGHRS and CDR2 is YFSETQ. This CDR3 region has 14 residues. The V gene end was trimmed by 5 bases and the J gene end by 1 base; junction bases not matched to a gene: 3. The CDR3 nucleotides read TGCGCCAGCAGTTTTAGCGGGAGGTCCTACGAGCAGTACTTC. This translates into CASSFSGRSYEQYF.

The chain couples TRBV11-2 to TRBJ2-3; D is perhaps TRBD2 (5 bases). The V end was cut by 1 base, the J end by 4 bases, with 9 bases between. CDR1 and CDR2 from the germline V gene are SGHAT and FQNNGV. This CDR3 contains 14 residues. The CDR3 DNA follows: TGTGCCAGCAGCTTAGCGGGAAGCGCAGATACGCAGTATTTT. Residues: CASSLAGSADTQYF.

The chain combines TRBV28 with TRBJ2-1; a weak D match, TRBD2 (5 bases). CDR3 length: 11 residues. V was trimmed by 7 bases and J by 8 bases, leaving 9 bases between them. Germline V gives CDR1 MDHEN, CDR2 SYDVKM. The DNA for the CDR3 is TGTGCCAGCACTCTAGCACATGAGCAGTTCTTC. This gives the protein CASTLAHEQFF.

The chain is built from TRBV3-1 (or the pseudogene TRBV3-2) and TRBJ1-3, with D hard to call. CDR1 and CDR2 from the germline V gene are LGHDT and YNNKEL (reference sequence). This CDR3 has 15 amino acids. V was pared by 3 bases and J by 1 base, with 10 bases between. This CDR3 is CASSQGGFSGNTIYF. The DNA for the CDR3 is TGTGCCAGCAGCCAGGGAGGGTTTTCTGGAAACACCATATATTTT.

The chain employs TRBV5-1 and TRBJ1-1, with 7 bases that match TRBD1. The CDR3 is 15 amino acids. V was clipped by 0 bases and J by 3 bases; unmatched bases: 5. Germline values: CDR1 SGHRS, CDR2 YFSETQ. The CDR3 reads CASSLGPGTDTEAFF. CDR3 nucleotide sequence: TGCGCCAGCAGCTTGGGCCCCGGGACAGACACTGAAGCTTTCTTT.

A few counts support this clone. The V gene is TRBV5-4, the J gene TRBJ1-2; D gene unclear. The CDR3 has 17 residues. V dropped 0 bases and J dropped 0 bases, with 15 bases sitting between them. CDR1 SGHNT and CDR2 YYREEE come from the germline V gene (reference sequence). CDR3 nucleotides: TGTGCCAGCAGCTTGGATGGGTCGAGGAGAACTAACTATGGCTACACCTTC. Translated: CASSLDGSRRTNYGYTF.

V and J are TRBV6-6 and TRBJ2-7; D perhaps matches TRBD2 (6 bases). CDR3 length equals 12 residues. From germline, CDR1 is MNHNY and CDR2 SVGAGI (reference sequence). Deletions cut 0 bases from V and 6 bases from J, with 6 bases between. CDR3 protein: CASSYSGGEQYF. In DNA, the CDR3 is TGTGCCAGCAGTTACTCCGGGGGCGAGCAGTACTTC.

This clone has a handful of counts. The CDR3 region has the DNA TGTGCCAGCAGGTGGACAGCTTCCTATGGCTACACCTTC. Amino acids: CASRWTASYGYTF. V gene TRBV21-1 combines with J gene TRBJ1-2; the tabulated D call, TRBD1, remains unverified against the DNA. TRBV21-1 is noted as a pseudogene. This CDR3 is 13 amino acids long.

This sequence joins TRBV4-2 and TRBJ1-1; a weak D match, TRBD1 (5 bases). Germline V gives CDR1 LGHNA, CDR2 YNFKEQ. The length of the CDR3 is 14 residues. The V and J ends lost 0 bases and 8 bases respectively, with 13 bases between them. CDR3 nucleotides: TGTGCCAGCAGCCAAGATTCGGGAGGGGTGGAAGCTTTCTTT. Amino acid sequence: CASSQDSGGVEAFF.

The CDR3 is CASSAEVMRGYTF. CDR3 sequence (DNA): TGTGCCAGCAGTGCTGAGGTTATGAGGGGCTACACCTTC. The rearrangement uses TRBV2 and TRBJ1-2; D is unclear. The CDR3 totals 13 residues. V lost 4 bases, J lost 8 bases, and 14 bases lay in between. The germline gives CDR1 SNHLY, CDR2 FYNNEI. The complete variable domain, with remaining parts taken from reference TRBV2 and TRBJ1-2, reads EPEVTQTPSHQVTQMGQEVILRCVPISNHLYFYWYRQILGQKVEFLVSFYNNEISEKSEIFDDQFSVERPDGSNFTLKIRSTKLEDSAMYFCASSAEVMRGYTFGSGTRLTVV.

CDR3 in DNA: TGTGCCAGCAGTCTAAACCGGGACAGCGGAGGTGAGCAGTTCTTC. This encodes CASSLNRDSGGEQFF. The rearrangement joins TRBV28 to TRBJ2-1, with 7 bases fitting TRBD1. This CDR3 is 15 amino acids long. The trim removed 5 bases at V and 9 bases at J, leaving 13 bases unmatched. Germline V gene sequence: CDR1 MDHEN, CDR2 SYDVKM.

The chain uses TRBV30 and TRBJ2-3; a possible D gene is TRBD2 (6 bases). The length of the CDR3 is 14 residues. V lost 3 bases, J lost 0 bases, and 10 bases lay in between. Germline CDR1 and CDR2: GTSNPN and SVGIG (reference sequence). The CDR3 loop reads CAWSLGTSTDTQYF. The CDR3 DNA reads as TGTGCCTGGAGCCTAGGGACTAGCACAGATACGCAGTATTTT.

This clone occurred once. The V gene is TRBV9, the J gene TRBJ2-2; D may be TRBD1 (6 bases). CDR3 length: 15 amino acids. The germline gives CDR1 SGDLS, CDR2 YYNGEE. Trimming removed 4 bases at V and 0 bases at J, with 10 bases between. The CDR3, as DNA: TGTGCCAGCAGCTACACAGGGACGAACACCGGGGAGCTGTTTTTT. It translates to CASSYTGTNTGELFF. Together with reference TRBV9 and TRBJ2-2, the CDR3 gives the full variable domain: DSGVTQTPKHLITATGQRVTLRCSPRSGDLSVYWYQQSLDQGLQFLIQYYNGEERAKGNILERFSAQQFPDLHSELNLSSLELGDSALYFCASSYTGTNTGELFFGEGSRLTVL.

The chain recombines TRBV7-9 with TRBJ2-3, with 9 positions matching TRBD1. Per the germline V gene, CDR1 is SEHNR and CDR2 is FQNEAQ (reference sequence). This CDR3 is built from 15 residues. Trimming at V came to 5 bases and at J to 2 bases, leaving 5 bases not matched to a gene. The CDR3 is CASSPDRGYTDTQYF. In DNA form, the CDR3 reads TGTGCCAGCAGCCCAGACAGGGGGTACACAGATACGCAGTATTTT.

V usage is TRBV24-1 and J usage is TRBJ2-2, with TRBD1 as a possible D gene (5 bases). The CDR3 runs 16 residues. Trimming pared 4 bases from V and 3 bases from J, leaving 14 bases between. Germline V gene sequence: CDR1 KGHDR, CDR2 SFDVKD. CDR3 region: CATSDTNQGDTGELFF. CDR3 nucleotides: TGTGCCACCAGTGACACGAACCAGGGTGACACCGGGGAGCTGTTTTTT.

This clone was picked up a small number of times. CDR3 amino acids: CASRDHMIDRANTEAFF. CDR3 DNA: TGTGCCAGCAGGGACCACATGATCGACAGGGCCAACACTGAAGCTTTCTTT. The chain couples TRBV2 to TRBJ1-1; 7 nucleotides line up with TRBD1. The trim removed 6 bases at V and 2 bases at J, leaving 15 bases unmatched. The CDR3 length is 17 residues. Germline CDR1 reads SNHLY; CDR2 reads FYNNEI. Variable domain in full (rest from reference TRBV2 and TRBJ1-1): EPEVTQTPSHQVTQMGQEVILRCVPISNHLYFYWYRQILGQKVEFLVSFYNNEISEKSEIFDDQFSVERPDGSNFTLKIRSTKLEDSAMYFCASRDHMIDRANTEAFFGQGTRLTVV.

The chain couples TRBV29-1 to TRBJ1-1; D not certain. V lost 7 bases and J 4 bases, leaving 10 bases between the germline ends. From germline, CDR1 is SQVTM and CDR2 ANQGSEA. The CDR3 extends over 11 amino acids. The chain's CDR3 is CSADHSTEAFF. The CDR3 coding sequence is TGCAGCGCTGACCACTCCACTGAAGCTTTCTTT.

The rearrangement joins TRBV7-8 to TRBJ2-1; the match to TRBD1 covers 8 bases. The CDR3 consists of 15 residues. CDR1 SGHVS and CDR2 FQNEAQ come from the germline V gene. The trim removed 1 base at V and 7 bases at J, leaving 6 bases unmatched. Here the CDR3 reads CASSLDRGRWNEQFF. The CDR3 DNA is TGTGCCAGCAGCTTAGACAGGGGGAGGTGGAATGAGCAGTTCTTC.

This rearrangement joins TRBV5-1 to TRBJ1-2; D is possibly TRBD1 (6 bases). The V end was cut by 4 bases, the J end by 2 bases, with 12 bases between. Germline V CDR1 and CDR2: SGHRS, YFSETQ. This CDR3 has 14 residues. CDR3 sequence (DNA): TGCGCCAGCAGCGGGCCACAGGGAAACTATGGCTACACCTTC. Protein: CASSGPQGNYGYTF. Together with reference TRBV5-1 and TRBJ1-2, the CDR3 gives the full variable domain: KAGVTQTPRYLIKTRGQQVTLSCSPISGHRSVSWYQQTPGQGLQFLFEYFSETQRNKGNFPGRFSGRQFSNSRSEMNVSTLELGDSALYLCASSGPQGNYGYTFGSGTRLTVV.

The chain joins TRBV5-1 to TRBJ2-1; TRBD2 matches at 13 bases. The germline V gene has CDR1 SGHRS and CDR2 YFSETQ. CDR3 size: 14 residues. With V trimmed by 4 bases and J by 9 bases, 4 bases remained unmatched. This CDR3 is CASSRGLAGSEQFF. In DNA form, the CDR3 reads TGCGCCAGCAGCAGGGGACTAGCGGGGTCTGAGCAGTTCTTC.

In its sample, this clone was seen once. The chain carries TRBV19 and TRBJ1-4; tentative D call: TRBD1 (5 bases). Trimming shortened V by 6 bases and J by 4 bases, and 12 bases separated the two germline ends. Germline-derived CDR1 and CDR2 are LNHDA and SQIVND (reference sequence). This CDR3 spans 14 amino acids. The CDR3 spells CASRGRQLNEKLFF. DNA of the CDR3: TGTGCCAGTAGAGGGCGACAGCTTAATGAAAAACTGTTTTTT. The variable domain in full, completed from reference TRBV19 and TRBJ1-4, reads DGGITQSPKYLFRKEGQNVTLSCEQNLNHDAMYWYRQDPGQGLRLIYYSQIVNDFQKGDIAEGYSVSREKKESFPLTVTSAQKNPTAFYLCASRGRQLNEKLFFGSGTQLSVL.

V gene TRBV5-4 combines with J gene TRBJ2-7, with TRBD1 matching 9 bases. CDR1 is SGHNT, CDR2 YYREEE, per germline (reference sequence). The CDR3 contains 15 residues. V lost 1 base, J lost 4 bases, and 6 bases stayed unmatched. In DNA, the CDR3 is TGTGCCAGCAGCTTGCCGGGACAGGGTCGGTACGAGCAGTACTTC. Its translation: CASSLPGQGRYEQYF.

The DNA of the CDR3 is TGTGCCAGCAGCTGGCACACCGGGGAGCTGTTTTTT. This encodes CASSWHTGELFF. J is TRBJ2-2 and V is TRBV14; D is ambiguous. V dropped 5 bases and J dropped 3 bases, with 4 bases sitting between them. Germline lookup yields CDR1 SGHDN and CDR2 FVKESK. The CDR3 sequence is 12 residues long.

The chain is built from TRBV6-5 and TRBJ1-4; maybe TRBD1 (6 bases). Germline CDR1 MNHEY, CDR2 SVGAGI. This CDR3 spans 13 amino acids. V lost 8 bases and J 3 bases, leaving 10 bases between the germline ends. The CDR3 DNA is TGTGCCAGCCAGGGGTCCCCTAATGAAAAACTGTTTTTT. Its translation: CASQGSPNEKLFF.